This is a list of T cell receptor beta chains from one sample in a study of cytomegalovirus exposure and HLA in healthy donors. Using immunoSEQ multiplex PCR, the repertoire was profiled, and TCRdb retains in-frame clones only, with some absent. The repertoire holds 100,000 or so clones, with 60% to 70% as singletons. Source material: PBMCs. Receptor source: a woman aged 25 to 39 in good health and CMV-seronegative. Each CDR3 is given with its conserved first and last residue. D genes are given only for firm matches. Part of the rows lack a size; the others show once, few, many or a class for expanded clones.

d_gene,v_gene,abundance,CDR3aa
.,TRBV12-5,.,CASEARSGNTIYF
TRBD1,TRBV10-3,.,CAISESGGAGQGSGNTIYF
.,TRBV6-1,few,CASSVYPSNNEQFF
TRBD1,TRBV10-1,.,CASSEPTGGSDQPQHF
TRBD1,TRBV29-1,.,CSANRGMVAFF
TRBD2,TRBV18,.,CASSPQGLANEQFF
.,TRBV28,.,CASSPLGWQGEAFF
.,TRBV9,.,CASSATSGGGNSPLHF
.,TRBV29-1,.,CSAGYETEAFF
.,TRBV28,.,CASSVSGSGSLRYGYTF
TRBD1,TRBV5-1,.,CASPLVSGQNQPQHF
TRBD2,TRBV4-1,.,CASRPFIAGSTDTQYF
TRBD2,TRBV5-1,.,CASSYGLAGGAGELFF
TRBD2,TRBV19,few,CASSRGSFYEQYF
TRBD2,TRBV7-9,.,CASSPRTSSGELFF
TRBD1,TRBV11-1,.,CASSLGDRGSEETQYF
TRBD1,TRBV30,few,CAWSYRGERPQHF
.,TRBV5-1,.,CASQGSGNTIYF
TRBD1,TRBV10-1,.,CASSDAIRDRGYEQYF
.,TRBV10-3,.,CAISEGGYSNQPQHF
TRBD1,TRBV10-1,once,CASSEGTGTSEQYF
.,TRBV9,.,CASSVSGAPTEKLFF
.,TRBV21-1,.,CASSNSALLRDRRKSGANVLTF
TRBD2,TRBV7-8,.,CASSSRGTSGGANEQFF
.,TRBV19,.,CASSIGAGEGAKNIQYF
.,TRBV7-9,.,CASSSQRLTGGLEQYF
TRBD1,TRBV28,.,CASSLGGTGSDEQYF
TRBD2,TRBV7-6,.,CASSLGAGLAGSETQYF
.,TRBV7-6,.,CASSLVAGTAYNEQFF
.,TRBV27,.,CASRPWGDSTAYEQYF
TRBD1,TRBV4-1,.,CASTVDLGTVGSPLHF
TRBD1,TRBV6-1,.,CASSEPPGQASHQPQHF
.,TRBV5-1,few,CASSNVPGDYGYTF
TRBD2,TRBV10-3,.,CATKRLASSYNEQFF
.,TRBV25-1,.,CASSEKGSGLNYGYTF
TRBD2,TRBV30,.,CACDRLAGGPFGEQFF
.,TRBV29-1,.,CSVVGGREKLFF